This T cell receptor (beta chain) was recorded in a study of blood T cells in healthy people across ages. With a J-beta primer mix and a sample-barcoded 5' primer, a second PCR ran about 7 to 11 cycles. TCRdb independently ran MiXCR on the 5' RACE reads; one entry per CDR3 protein. The sample records 1 million or so distinct CDR3 sequences, 35% to 50% being singletons. Details on this clonotype: Antigen: not known.

Points from the study as a whole: Versus aged donors, long-lived donors had higher diversity and more naive CD4+ cells.

Each of the donors had roughly 9.3 milliliters of peripheral blood drawn into EDTA-treated Vacutainer tubes. Trimming took off 1 base at V and 4 bases at J, with 8 bases between the two ends. The CDR3 spans 13 residues. Germline assignment: CDR1 GTSNPN and CDR2 SVGIG (reference sequence). The source is an older woman in good health. The chain links TRBV30 to TRBJ2-1; tentative D call: TRBD2 (5 bases). Sequenced material: blood. The CDR3 reads CAWSGWEYNEQFF. The CDR3 bases are TGTGCCTGGAGTGGCTGGGAGTACAATGAGCAGTTCTTC.